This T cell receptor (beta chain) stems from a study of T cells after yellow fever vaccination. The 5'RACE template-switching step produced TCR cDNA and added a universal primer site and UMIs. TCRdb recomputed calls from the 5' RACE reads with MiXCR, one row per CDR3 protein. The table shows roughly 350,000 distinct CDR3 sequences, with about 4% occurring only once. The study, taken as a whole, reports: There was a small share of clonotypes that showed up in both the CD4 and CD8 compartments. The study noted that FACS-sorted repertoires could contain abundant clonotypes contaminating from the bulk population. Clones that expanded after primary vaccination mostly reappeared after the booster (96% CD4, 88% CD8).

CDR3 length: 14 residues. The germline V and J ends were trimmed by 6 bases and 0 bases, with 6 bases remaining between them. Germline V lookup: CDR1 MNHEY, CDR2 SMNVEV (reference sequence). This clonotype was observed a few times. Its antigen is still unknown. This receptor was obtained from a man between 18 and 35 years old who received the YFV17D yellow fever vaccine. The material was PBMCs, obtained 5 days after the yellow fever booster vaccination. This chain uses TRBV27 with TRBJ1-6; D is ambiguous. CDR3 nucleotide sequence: TGTGCCAGCAGGTTAAGCTCCTATAATTCACCCCTCCACTTT. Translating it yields CASRLSSYNSPLHF.